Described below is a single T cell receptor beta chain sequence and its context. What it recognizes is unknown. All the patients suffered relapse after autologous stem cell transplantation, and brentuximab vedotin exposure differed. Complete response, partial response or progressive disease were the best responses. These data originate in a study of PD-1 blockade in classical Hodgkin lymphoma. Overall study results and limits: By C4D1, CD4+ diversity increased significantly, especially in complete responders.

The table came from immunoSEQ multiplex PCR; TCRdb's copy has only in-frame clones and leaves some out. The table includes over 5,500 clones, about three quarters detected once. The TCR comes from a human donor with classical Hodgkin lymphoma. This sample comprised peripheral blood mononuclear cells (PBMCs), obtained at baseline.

This chain's CDR3 is CASSTGGANYGYTF. CDR3 coding DNA: TGTGCCAGCAGTACGGGGGGGGCCAACTATGGCTACACCTTC. V usage is TRBV6-5 and J usage is TRBJ1-2; possible D gene TRBD1, 6 bases. The CDR3 sequence is 14 residues long. Deletions cut 5 bases from V and 2 bases from J, with 12 bases between. CDR1 is MNHEY, CDR2 SVGAGI, per germline.